The 12 T cell receptor beta chains below all came from one sample that was sequenced in a study of cytomegalovirus exposure and HLA in healthy donors. 60 Vbeta and 13 Jbeta primers were used in PCR. Sequencing was performed with immunoSEQ multiplex PCR; in TCRdb, only in-frame clones are kept and a portion is missing. The sample has tens of thousands of clones, roughly 66% seen once. Specimen: PBMCs. Source of these receptors: a man aged 25-45 years in good health and CMV-seronegative.

The chain is built from TRBV27 and TRBJ2-1; 7 bases agree with TRBD1. The CDR3 runs 15 residues. Germline V gene sequence: CDR1 MNHEY, CDR2 SMNVEV (reference sequence). With V trimmed by 3 bases and J by 7 bases, 9 bases remained unmatched. In nucleotides, the CDR3 is TGTGCCAGCAGTTTGACAGGGAACTTGGGGAATGAGCAGTTCTTC. It is translated as CASSLTGNLGNEQFF.

This clone was picked up a small number of times. J is TRBJ2-7 and V is TRBV5-8; TRBD1 matches 7 bases. J was trimmed by 6 bases and V by 4 bases; bases with no gene match: 16. CDR1 is SGHTS and CDR2 is YDEGEE in the germline V gene. This CDR3 is built from 16 residues. CDR3 DNA sequence: TGTGCCAGCAGCGAATTCGTTGGGACAGCCTTCGGCGAGCAGTACTTC. Amino acid sequence: CASSEFVGTAFGEQYF. Full variable domain (remainder filled in from reference TRBV5-8 and TRBJ2-7): EAGVTQSPTHLIKTRGQQATLRCSPISGHTSVYWYQQALGLGLQFLLWYDEGEERNRGNFPPRFSGRQFPNYSSELNVNALELEDSALYLCASSEFVGTAFGEQYFGPGTRLTVT.

The chain carries TRBV29-1 and TRBJ2-7; 9 positions match TRBD2. The CDR3 extends over 13 amino acids. CDR1 and CDR2 from the germline V gene are SQVTM and ANQGSEA. The V segment lost 8 bases and the J segment 6 bases; nucleotides outside the gene matches: 11. As DNA, the CDR3 is TGCAGCACCCTGGGGACAGCGGGAGGCGAGCAGTACTTC. Protein product: CSTLGTAGGEQYF.

The gene calls are TRBV5-4 and TRBJ1-6; TRBD1 agrees at 8 bases. Germline CDR1 and CDR2: SGHNT and YYREEE (reference sequence). This CDR3 comprises 15 residues. V gave up 4 bases and J gave up 10 bases; unmatched junction bases: 10. CDR3 sequence: CASSLRTGTSSPLHF. The CDR3 DNA reads TGTGCCAGCAGCCTCAGGACAGGGACGAGCTCACCCCTCCACTTT.

This chain connects TRBV11-3 to TRBJ2-1; D is perhaps TRBD2 (5 bases). Germline lookup yields CDR1 SGHNT and CDR2 YENEEA. Trimming stripped 5 bases from V and 8 bases from J, with 16 bases between. The CDR3 is 14 amino acids. The CDR3 is CASSPRGDVDEQFF. CDR3 coding DNA: TGTGCCAGCAGCCCCCGGGGAGACGTCGATGAGCAGTTCTTC.

The CDR3, as DNA: TGCGCCAGCAGCTCGGGACTAGCGGGAGTCGGAGAGCAGTTCTTC. Translation gives CASSSGLAGVGEQFF. The chain employs TRBV5-1 and TRBJ2-1, with TRBD2 matching 14 bases. Looked up from germline, CDR1 is SGHRS and CDR2 is YFSETQ. This CDR3 spans 15 amino acids. The J segment lost 10 bases and the V segment lost 3 bases, leaving 6 bases of the junction unmatched.

The gene calls are TRBV6-1 and TRBJ2-5; D is undetermined. CDR3 length equals 13 residues. Germline V gene lookup returns CDR1 MNHNS and CDR2 SASEGT. V was clipped by 6 bases and J by 5 bases, with 13 bases between them. DNA for the CDR3: TGTGCCAGCAGGACACCTGCCGCGGAGACCCAGTACTTC. As protein: CASRTPAAETQYF.

The table lists this clone with a few counts. The CDR3 coding sequence is TGTGCCTGGAGTGTAGGCGGTCGTACTGGAAACACCATATATTTT. This gives the protein CAWSVGGRTGNTIYF. The J gene is TRBJ1-3, the V gene TRBV30, with unresolved D. Germline assignment: CDR1 GTSNPN and CDR2 SVGIG (reference sequence). The CDR3 has 15 amino acids. The V gene lost 0 bases and the J gene lost 2 bases, with 11 bases spanning the gap.

Only one count was recorded for this clone. V gene TRBV9 combines with J gene TRBJ1-4, with a weak D call TRBD1 (6 bases). The CDR3 covers 15 residues. V was clipped by 0 bases and J by 8 bases, with 14 bases between them. Germline assignment: CDR1 SGDLS and CDR2 YYNGEE. CDR3 amino acids: CASSVDGTWGEKLFF. In DNA form, the CDR3 reads TGTGCCAGCAGCGTAGACGGGACATGGGGGGAAAAACTGTTTTTT.

The chain recombines TRBV7-9 with TRBJ1-1, with D unresolved. The CDR3 has 16 residues. Trimming cost V 5 bases and J 3 bases, with 19 bases left between them. CDR1 is SEHNR, CDR2 FQNEAQ, per germline (reference sequence). The CDR3 is CASSHGRGGVDTEAFF. For the CDR3, the DNA is TGTGCCAGCAGCCATGGACGGGGAGGAGTGGACACTGAAGCTTTCTTT. The full variable domain, with the rest looked up from reference TRBV7-9 and TRBJ1-1, is DTGVSQNPRHKITKRGQNVTFRCDPISEHNRLYWYRQTLGQGPEFLTYFQNEAQLEKSRLLSDRFSAERPKGSFSTLEIQRTEQGDSAMYLCASSHGRGGVDTEAFFGQGTRLTVV.

V usage is TRBV27 and J usage is TRBJ1-2; the D is unclear. Trimming took 2 bases from V and 1 from J, leaving 11 bases between them. CDR3 size: 15 residues. The germline CDR1 and CDR2 sequences are MNHEY and SMNVEV (reference sequence). CDR3 bases: TGTGCCAGCAGTTTACTCGGCGGGTATAACTATGGCTACACCTTC. Translating gives CASSLLGGYNYGYTF.

This sequence joins TRBV10-3 and TRBJ1-1; 7 bases line up with TRBD1. Germline V gives CDR1 ENHRY, CDR2 SYGVKD. The junction had 6 bases not matched to a gene; V was cut back by 10 bases and J by 1 base. The CDR3 has 13 residues. CDR3 bases: TGTGCCACCCGGACAGGCCCGAACACTGAAGCTTTCTTT. Translation gives CATRTGPNTEAFF.